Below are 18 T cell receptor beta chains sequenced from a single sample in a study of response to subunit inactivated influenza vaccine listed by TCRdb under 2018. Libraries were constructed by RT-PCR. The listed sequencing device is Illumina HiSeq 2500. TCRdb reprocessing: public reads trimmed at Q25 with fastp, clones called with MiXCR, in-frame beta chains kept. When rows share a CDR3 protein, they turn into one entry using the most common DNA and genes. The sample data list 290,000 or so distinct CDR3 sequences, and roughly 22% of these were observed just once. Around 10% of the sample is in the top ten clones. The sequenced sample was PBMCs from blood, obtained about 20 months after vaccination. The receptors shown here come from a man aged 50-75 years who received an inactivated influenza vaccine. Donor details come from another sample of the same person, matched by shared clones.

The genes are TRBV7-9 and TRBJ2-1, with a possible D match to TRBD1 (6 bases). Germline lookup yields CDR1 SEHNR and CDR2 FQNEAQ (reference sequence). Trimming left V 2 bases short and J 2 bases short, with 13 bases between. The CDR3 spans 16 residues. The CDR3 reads CASSLNRVAPYNEQFF. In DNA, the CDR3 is TGTGCCAGCAGCTTAAACAGGGTAGCCCCCTACAATGAGCAGTTCTTC.

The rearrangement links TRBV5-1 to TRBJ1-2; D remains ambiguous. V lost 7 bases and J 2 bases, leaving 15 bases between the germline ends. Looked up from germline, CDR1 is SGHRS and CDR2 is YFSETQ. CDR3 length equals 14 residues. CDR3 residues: CASGNPGPNYGYTF. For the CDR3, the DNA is TGCGCCAGCGGGAATCCGGGCCCCAACTATGGCTACACCTTC.

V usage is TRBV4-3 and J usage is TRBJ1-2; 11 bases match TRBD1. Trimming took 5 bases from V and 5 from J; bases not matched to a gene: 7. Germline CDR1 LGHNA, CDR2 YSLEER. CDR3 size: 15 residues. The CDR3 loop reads CASSSGQGARYGYTF. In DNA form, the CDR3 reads TGCGCCAGCAGCTCTGGACAGGGGGCGCGGTATGGCTACACCTTC.

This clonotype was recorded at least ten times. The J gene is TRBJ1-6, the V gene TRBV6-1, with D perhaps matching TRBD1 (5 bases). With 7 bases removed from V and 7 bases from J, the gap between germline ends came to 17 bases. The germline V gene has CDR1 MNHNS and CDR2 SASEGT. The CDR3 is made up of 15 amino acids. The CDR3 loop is CASNTQRDRNSPLHF. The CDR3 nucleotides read TGTGCCAGCAACACCCAGAGGGACCGGAATTCACCCCTCCACTTT.

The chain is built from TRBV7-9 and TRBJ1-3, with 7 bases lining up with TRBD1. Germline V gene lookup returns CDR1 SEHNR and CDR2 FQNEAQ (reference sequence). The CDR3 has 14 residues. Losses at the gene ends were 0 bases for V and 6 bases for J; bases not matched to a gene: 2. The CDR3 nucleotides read TGTGCCAGCAGCTTAGCAGGGGGCGAAAACACCATATATTTT. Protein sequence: CASSLAGGENTIYF.

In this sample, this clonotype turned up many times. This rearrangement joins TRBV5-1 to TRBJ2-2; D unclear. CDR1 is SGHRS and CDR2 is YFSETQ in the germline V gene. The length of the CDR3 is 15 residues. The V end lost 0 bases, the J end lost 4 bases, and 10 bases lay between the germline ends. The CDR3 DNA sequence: TGCGCCAGCAGCTTGGCGCTAAGATCCACCGGGGAGCTGTTTTTT. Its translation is CASSLALRSTGELFF. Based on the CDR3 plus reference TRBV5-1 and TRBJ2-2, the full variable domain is KAGVTQTPRYLIKTRGQQVTLSCSPISGHRSVSWYQQTPGQGLQFLFEYFSETQRNKGNFPGRFSGRQFSNSRSEMNVSTLELGDSALYLCASSLALRSTGELFFGEGSRLTVL.

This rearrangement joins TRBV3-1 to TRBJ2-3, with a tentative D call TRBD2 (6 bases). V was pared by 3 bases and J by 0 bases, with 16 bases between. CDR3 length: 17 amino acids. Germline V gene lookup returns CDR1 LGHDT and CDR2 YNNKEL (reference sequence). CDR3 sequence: CASSHRGLHRSTDTQYF. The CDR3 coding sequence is TGTGCCAGCAGCCATAGGGGACTCCACAGAAGCACAGATACGCAGTATTTT.

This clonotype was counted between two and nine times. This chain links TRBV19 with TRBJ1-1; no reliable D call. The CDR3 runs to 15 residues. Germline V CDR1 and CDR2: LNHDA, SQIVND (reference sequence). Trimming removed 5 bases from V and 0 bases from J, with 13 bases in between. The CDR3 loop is CASSSSAPLNTEAFF. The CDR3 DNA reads TGTGCCAGTAGTTCTTCAGCGCCATTGAACACTGAAGCTTTCTTT.

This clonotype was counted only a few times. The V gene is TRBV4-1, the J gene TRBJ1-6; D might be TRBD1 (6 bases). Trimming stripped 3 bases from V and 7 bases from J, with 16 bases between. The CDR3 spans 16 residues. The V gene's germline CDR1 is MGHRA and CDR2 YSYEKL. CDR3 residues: CASSHIYRARNSPLHF. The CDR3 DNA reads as TGCGCCAGCAGCCACATCTACAGGGCGCGCAATTCACCCCTCCACTTT.

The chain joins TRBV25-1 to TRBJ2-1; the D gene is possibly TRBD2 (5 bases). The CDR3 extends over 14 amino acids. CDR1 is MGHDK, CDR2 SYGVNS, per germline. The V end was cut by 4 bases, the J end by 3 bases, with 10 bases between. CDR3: CASSASRDYNEQFF. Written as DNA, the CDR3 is TGTGCCAGCAGTGCCAGTCGGGACTACAATGAGCAGTTCTTC. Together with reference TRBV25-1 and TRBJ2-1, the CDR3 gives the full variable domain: EADIYQTPRYLVIGTGKKITLECSQTMGHDKMYWYQQDPGMELHLIHYSYGVNSTEKGDLSSESTVSRIRTEHFPLTLESARPSHTSQYLCASSASRDYNEQFFGPGTRLTVL.

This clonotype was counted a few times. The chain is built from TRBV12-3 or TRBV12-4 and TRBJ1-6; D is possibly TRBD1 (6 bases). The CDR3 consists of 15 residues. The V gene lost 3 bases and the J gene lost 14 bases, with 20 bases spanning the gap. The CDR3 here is CASSFLSRQAGALHF. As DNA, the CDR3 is TGTGCCAGCAGTTTTCTTTCCCGACAGGCTGGGGCCCTCCACTTT.

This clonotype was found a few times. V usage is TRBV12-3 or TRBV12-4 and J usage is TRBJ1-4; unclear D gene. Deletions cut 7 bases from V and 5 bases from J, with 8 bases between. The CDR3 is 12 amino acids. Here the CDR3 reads CASKRANEKLFF. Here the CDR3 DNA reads TGTGCCAGCAAAAGGGCCAATGAAAAACTGTTTTTT.

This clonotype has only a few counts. CDR3 nucleotide sequence: TGTGCCAGCAGTGACCGGGACAGGGGTTACATTCAGTACTTC. Its protein product is CASSDRDRGYIQYF. The gene calls are TRBV6-4 and TRBJ2-4, with TRBD1 matching 10 bases. Germline lookup yields CDR1 MRHNA and CDR2 SNTAGT. V lost 2 bases, J lost 8 bases, and 3 bases stayed unmatched. The CDR3 spans 14 residues.

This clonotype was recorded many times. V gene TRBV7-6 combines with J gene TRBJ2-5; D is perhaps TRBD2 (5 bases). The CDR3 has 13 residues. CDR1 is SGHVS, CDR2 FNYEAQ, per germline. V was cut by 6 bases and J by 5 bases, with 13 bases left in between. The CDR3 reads CASSSTPGETQYF. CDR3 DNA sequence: TGTGCCAGCAGTTCAACCCCGGGGGAGACCCAGTACTTC.

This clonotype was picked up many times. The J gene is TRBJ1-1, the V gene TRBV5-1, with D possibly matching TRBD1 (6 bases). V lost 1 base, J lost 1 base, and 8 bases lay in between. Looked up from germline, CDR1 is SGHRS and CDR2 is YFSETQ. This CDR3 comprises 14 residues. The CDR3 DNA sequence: TGCGCCAGCAGCTTGCAGGGGCCGAACACTGAAGCTTTCTTT. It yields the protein CASSLQGPNTEAFF.

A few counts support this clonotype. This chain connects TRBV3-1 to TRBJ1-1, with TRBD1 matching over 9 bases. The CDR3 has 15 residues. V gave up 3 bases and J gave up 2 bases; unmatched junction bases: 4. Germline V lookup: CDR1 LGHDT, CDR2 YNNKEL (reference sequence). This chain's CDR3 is CASSQWTGANTEAFF. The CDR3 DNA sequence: TGTGCCAGCAGCCAGTGGACAGGGGCAAACACTGAAGCTTTCTTT.

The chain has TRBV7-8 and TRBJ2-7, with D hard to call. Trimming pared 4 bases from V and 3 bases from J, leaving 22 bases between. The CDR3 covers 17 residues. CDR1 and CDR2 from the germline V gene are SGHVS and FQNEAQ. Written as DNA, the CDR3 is TGTGCCAGCAGCTCCCCAAGTGCGCGCCCCAACAACTACGAGCAGTACTTC. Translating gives CASSSPSARPNNYEQYF.

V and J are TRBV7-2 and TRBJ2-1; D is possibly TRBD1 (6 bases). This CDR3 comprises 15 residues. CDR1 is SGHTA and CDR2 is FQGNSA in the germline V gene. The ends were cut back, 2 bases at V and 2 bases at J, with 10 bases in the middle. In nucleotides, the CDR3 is TGTGCCAGCAGCTTACAACAGGGAGCCTACAATGAGCAGTTCTTC. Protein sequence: CASSLQQGAYNEQFF.